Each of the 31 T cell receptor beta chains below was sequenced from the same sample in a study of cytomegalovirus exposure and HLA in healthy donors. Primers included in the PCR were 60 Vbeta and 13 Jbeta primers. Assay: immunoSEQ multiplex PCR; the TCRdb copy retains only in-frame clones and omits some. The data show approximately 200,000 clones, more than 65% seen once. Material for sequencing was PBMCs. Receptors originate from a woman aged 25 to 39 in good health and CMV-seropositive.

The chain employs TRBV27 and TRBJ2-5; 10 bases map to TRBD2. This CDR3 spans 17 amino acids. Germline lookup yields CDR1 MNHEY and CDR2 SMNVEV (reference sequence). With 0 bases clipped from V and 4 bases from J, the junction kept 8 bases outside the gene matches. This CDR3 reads CASSLSYASGGGETQYF. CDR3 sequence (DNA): TGTGCCAGCAGTTTATCGTACGCTAGCGGGGGAGGAGAGACCCAGTACTTC.

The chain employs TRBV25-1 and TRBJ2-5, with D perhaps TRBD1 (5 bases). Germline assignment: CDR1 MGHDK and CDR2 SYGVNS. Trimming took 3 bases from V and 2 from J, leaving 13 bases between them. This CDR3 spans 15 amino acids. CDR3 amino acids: CASSDGRALQETQYF. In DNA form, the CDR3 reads TGTGCCAGCAGTGATGGCAGGGCGCTACAAGAGACCCAGTACTTC.

The CDR3 region is CASSPRDTRRAQYF. CDR3 nucleotides: TGTGCCAGCAGTCCCCGGGACACCCGGCGGGCCCAGTACTTC. This chain joins TRBV27 and TRBJ2-5; D may be TRBD1 (6 bases). The CDR3 is 14 residues long. Germline CDR1 is MNHEY and CDR2 is SMNVEV (reference sequence). V lost 5 bases and J lost 9, with 19 bases in between.

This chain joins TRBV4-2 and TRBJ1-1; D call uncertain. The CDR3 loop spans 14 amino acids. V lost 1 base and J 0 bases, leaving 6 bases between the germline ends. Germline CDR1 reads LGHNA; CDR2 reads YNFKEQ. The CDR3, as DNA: TGTGCCAGCAGCCAAGGGCGGCTGAACACTGAAGCTTTCTTT. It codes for CASSQGRLNTEAFF.

CDR3 sequence (DNA): TGCGCCAGCAGCCCCCATGGGGGGAGGGCTAATGAAAAACTGTTTTTT. Its translation: CASSPHGGRANEKLFF. This chain uses TRBV4-3 with TRBJ1-4; TRBD1 is a possible D gene (5 bases). V was trimmed by 4 bases and J by 3 bases, leaving 15 bases between them. Per germline, CDR1 LGHNA and CDR2 YSLEER. CDR3 length equals 16 residues.

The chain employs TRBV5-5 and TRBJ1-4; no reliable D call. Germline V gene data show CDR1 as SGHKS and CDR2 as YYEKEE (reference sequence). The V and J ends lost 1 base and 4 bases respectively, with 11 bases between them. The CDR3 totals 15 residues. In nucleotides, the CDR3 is TGTGCCAGCAGCTTGCCCGGGAGAGTTAATGAAAAACTGTTTTTT. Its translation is CASSLPGRVNEKLFF.

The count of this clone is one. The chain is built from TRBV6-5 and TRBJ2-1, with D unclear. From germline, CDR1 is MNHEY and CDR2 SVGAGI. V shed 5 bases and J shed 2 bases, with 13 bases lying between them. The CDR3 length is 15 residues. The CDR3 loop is CASSPTEAPYNEQFF. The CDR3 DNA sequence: TGTGCCAGCAGTCCCACCGAGGCCCCCTACAATGAGCAGTTCTTC.

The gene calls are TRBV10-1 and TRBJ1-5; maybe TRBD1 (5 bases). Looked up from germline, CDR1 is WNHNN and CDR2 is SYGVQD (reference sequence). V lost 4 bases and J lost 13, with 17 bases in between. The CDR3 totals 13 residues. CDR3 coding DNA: TGCGCCAGCAGTGTCGAACCCTGGACATTTCAGCATTTT. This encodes CASSVEPWTFQHF.

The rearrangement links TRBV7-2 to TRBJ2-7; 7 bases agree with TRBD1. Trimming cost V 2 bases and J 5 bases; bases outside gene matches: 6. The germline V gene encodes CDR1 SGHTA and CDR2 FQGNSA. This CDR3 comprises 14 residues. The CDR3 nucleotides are TGTGCCAGCAGCTTAATCCAGGGGGTCAACGAGCAGTACTTC. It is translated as CASSLIQGVNEQYF.

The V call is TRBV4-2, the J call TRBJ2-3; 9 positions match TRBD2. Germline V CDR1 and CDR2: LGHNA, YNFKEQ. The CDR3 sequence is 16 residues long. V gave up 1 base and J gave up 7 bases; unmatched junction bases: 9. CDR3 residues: CASSQVGGREGNTQYF. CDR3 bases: TGTGCCAGCAGCCAAGTCGGCGGGAGGGAAGGGAATACGCAGTATTTT.

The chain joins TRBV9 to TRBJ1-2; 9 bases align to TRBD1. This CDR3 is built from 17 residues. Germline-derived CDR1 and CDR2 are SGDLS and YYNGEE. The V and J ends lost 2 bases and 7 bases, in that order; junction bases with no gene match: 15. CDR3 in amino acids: CASSVTTGGAGGSGYTF. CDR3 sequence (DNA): TGTGCCAGCAGCGTTACAACAGGGGGCGCGGGAGGATCTGGCTACACCTTC.

The CDR3 nucleotides read TGTGCCAGCAGCCAAGATTGGAGCGAGGGGGCGGTCTGGGGCTACACCTTC. Translated, it gives CASSQDWSEGAVWGYTF. The chain has TRBV4-2 and TRBJ1-2, with TRBD1 identical over 7 bases. V was pared by 0 bases and J by 8 bases, with 15 bases of the junction left unmatched. The CDR3 loop spans 17 amino acids. The germline gives CDR1 LGHNA, CDR2 YNFKEQ.

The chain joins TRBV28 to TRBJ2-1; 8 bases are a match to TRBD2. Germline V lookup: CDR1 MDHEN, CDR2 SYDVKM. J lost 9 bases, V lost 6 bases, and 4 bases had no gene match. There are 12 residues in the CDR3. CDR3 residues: CASSTGLVEQFF. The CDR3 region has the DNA TGTGCCAGCAGCACGGGACTAGTTGAGCAGTTCTTC.

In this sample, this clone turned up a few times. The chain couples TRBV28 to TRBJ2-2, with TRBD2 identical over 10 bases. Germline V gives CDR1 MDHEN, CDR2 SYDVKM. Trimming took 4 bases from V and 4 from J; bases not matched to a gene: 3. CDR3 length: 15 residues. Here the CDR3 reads CASSSSSGSTGELFF. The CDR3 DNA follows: TGTGCCAGCAGTTCCTCTAGCGGGAGCACCGGGGAGCTGTTTTTT.

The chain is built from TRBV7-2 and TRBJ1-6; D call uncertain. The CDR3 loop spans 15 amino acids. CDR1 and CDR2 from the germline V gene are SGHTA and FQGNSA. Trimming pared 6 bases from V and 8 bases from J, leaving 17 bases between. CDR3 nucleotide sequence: TGTGCCAGCAGACTCCGCGACTATCTCTATTCACCCCTCCACTTT. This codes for CASRLRDYLYSPLHF. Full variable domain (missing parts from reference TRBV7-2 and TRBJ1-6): GAGVSQSPSNKVTEKGKDVELRCDPISGHTALYWYRQSLGQGLEFLIYFQGNSAPDKSGLPSDRFSAERTGGSVSTLTIQRTQQEDSAVYLCASRLRDYLYSPLHFGNGTRLTVT.

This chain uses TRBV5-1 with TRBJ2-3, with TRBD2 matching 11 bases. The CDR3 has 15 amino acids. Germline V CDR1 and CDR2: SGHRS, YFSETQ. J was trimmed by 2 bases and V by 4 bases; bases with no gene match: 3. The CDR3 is CASSGTSGFTDTQYF. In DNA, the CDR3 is TGCGCCAGCAGCGGGACTAGCGGTTTCACAGATACGCAGTATTTT.

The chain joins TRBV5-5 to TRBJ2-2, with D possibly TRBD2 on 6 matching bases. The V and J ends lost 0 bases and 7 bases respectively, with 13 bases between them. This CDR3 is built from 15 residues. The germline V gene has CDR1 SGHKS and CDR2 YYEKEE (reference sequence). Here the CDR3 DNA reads TGTGCCAGCAGCTTGGTTGGCGGGAAAGGCGGGGAGCTGTTTTTT. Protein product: CASSLVGGKGGELFF.

CDR3 in amino acids: CASSSNAFYGYTF. As DNA, the CDR3 is TGTGCCAGCAGCTCCAACGCGTTCTATGGCTACACCTTC. This rearrangement joins TRBV11-3 to TRBJ1-2, with D hard to call. CDR1 SGHNT and CDR2 YENEEA come from the germline V gene. V dropped 4 bases and J dropped 4 bases, with 10 bases sitting between them. The CDR3 sequence is 13 residues long.

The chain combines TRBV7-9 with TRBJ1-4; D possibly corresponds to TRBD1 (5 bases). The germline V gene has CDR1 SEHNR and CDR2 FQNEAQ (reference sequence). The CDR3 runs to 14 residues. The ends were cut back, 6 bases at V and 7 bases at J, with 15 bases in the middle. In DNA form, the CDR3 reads TGTGCCAGCAGGCCACTCGGCGGGGGTGAAAAACTGTTTTTT. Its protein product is CASRPLGGGEKLFF. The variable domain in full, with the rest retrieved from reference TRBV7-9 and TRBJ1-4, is DTGVSQNPRHKITKRGQNVTFRCDPISEHNRLYWYRQTLGQGPEFLTYFQNEAQLEKSRLLSDRFSAERPKGSFSTLEIQRTEQGDSAMYLCASRPLGGGEKLFFGSGTQLSVL.

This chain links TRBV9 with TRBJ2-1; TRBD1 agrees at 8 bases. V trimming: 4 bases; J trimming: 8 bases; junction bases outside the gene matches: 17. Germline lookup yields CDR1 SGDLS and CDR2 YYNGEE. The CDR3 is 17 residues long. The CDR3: CASSPETGVGLYDEQFF. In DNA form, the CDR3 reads TGTGCCAGCAGCCCAGAGACAGGGGTTGGGCTATATGATGAGCAGTTCTTC. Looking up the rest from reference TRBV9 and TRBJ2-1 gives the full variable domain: DSGVTQTPKHLITATGQRVTLRCSPRSGDLSVYWYQQSLDQGLQFLIQYYNGEERAKGNILERFSAQQFPDLHSELNLSSLELGDSALYFCASSPETGVGLYDEQFFGPGTRLTVL.

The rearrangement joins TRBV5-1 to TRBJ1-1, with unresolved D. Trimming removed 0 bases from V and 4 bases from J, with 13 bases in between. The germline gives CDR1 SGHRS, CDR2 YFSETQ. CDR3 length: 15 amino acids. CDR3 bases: TGCGCCAGCAGCTTGGGGGGAGCACGGGGCACTGAAGCTTTCTTT. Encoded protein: CASSLGGARGTEAFF.

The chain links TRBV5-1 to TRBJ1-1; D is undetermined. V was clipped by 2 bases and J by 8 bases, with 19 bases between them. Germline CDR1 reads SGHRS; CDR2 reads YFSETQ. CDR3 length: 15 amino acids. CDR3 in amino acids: CASSFSGLGYSEAFF. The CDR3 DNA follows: TGCGCCAGCAGCTTTAGCGGTCTGGGATACAGCGAAGCTTTCTTT.

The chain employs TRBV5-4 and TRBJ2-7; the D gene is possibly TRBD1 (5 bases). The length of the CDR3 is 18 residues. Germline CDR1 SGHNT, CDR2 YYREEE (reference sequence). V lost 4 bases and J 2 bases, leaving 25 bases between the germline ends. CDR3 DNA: TGTGCCAGCAGCCCTAATGGGGCAAGGGTCAAAATTCCCTACGAGCAGTACTTC. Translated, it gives CASSPNGARVKIPYEQYF.

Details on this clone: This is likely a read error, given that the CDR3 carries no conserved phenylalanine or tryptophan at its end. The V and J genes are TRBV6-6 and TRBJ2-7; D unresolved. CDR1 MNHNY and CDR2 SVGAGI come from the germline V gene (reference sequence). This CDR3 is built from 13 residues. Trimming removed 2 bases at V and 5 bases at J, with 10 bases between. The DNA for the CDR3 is TGTGCCAGCAGTTACCCAGGTTGGAACGAGCAGTACCTC. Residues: CASSYPGWNEQYL.

The DNA of the CDR3 is TGTGCCAGCAGCTTGGTACCGGGGGGGACTGAAGCTTTCTTT. Residues: CASSLVPGGTEAFF. V and J are TRBV5-8 and TRBJ1-1; D might be TRBD1 (5 bases). The germline V gene encodes CDR1 SGHTS and CDR2 YDEGEE. CDR3 length: 14 residues. Trimming shortened V by 0 bases and J by 5 bases, and 11 bases separated the two germline ends.

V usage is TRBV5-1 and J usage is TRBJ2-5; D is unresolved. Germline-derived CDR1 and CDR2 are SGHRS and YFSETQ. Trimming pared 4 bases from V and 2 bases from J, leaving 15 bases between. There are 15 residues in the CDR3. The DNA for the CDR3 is TGCGCCAGCAGCCTCACCTACTCTCCTCAAGAGACCCAGTACTTC. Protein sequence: CASSLTYSPQETQYF.

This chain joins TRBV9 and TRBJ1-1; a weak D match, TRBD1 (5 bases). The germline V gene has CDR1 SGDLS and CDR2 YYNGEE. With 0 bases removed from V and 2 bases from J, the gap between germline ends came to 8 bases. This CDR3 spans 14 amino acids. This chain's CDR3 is CASSVGGTNTEAFF. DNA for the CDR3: TGTGCCAGCAGCGTAGGAGGGACTAACACTGAAGCTTTCTTT.

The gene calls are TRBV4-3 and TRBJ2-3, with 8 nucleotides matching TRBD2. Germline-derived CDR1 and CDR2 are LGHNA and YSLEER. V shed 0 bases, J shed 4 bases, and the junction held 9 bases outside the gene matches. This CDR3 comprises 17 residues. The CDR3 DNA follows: TGCGCCAGCAGCCAAGATCCGGGGCGGGGGGACCCAGATACGCAGTATTTT. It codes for CASSQDPGRGDPDTQYF.

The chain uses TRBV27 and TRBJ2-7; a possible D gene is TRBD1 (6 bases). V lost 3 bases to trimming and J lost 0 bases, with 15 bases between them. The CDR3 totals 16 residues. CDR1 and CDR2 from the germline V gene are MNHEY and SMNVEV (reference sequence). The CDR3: CASSFTVTGFSYEQYF. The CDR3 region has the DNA TGTGCCAGCAGTTTTACGGTGACAGGCTTCTCCTACGAGCAGTACTTC.

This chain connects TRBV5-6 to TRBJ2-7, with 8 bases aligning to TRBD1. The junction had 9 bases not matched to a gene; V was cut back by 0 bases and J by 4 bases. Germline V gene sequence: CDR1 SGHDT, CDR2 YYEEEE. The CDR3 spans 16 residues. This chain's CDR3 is CASSLGGQAIPYEQYF. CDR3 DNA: TGTGCCAGCAGCTTGGGGGGACAGGCGATACCTTACGAGCAGTACTTC.

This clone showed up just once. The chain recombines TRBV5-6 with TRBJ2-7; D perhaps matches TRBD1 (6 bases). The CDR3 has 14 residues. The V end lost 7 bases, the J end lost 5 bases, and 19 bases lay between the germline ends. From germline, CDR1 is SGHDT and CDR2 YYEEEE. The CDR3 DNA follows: TGTGCCAGCCCCCCCGGACAGAAAGTACACGAGCAGTACTTC. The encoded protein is CASPPGQKVHEQYF. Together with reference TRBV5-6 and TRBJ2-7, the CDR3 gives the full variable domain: DAGVTQSPTHLIKTRGQQVTLRCSPKSGHDTVSWYQQALGQGPQFIFQYYEEEERQRGNFPDRFSGHQFPNYSSELNVNALLLGDSALYLCASPPGQKVHEQYFGPGTRLTVT.